The present T cell receptor beta chain was sequenced within a study of response to subunit inactivated influenza vaccine. TCRdb used MiXCR to reprocess the RT-PCR reads, holding one entry per CDR3 protein. The sample has 500,000 to 550,000 distinct CDR3 sequences, approximately 22% seen once. The CDR3 has 16 residues. Trimming cost V 1 base and J 0 bases; bases outside gene matches: 4. Per the germline V gene, CDR1 is LGHNA and CDR2 is YNFKEQ. These data were likewise used in another study, on T cells expressing NK-cell markers. In that study: The cDNA for TCR beta came from 5'RACE template switching with UMIs. An anti-gamma-delta TCR antibody was added in several experiments. It restricted sorting to alpha-beta TCR-expressing T cells. Several donors showed these clonotypes also leading the CD3+CD56-NKG2C+ fraction.

Sequenced here: CD4+ T cells sorted from PBMCs, sampled 12 days after vaccination. This clonotype originated in a man aged 45-65 years who received an inactivated influenza vaccine. J is TRBJ2-3 and V is TRBV4-2, with TRBD2 identical over 7 bases. CDR3 region: CASSQVGGGSTDTQYF. DNA of the CDR3: TGTGCCAGCAGCCAAGTGGGCGGGGGTAGCACAGATACGCAGTATTTT.